The clone carrying this T cell receptor (beta chain) was seen many times. Its antigen is undetermined. The read ends 3 residues shy of where the CDR3 ends; the end is completed using the germline J gene. The V end was cut by 0 bases, the J end by 5 bases, with 11 bases between. There are 14 residues in the CDR3. The germline V gene encodes CDR1 SGHTA and CDR2 FQGTGA. The sample comes from a study of T cell clonality in common variable immunodeficiency. Profiled with immunoSEQ multiplex PCR; TCRdb holds only in-frame clones, not every one. The specimen has about 34,000 clones, none found just once. Caucasian heritage predominated among both patients and controls. Overall study findings and caveats: Reportedly, TCR beta sequences from common variable immunodeficiency showed fewer deletions and N-nucleotide insertions. CVID subjects showed higher TCRbeta clonality than healthy controls.

The sample was peripheral blood mononuclear cells. The clonotype comes from a human donor with common variable immunodeficiency. The chain combines TRBV7-3 with TRBJ2-7; tentative D call: TRBD1 (5 bases). The CDR3 protein is CASSLTPVGDEQYF. Incomplete CDR3 DNA: TGTGCCAGCAGCTTAACCCCCGTAGGGGACGAG.